Below are 16 T cell receptor beta chains sequenced from a single sample in a study of cytomegalovirus exposure and HLA in healthy donors. The table came from immunoSEQ multiplex PCR; TCRdb's copy has only in-frame clones and leaves some out. The sample carries about 140,000 clones, 70% to 90% recorded once. The specimen was PBMCs. Receptor source: a young woman in good health and CMV-seropositive.

CDR3 bases: TGTGCCAGCAGAGCGACACCGGGACAGGGAGAAGACTCCTATAATTCACCCCTCCACTTT. The encoded protein is CASRATPGQGEDSYNSPLHF. The chain couples TRBV13 to TRBJ1-6; 9 bases are shared with TRBD1. Germline CDR1 and CDR2: PRHDT and FYEKMQ (reference sequence). The CDR3 has 20 residues. The junction had 15 bases not matched to a gene; V was cut back by 6 bases and J by 0 bases. The full variable domain, with the rest looked up from reference TRBV13 and TRBJ1-6, is AAGVIQSPRHLIKEKRETATLKCYPIPRHDTVYWYQQGPGQDPQFLISFYEKMQSDKGSIPDRFSAQQFSDYHSELNMSSLELGDSALYFCASRATPGQGEDSYNSPLHFGNGTRLTVT.

This chain joins TRBV27 and TRBJ2-1; possible D gene TRBD1, 5 bases. Trimming cost V 6 bases and J 5 bases, with 17 bases left between them. The germline gives CDR1 MNHEY, CDR2 SMNVEV (reference sequence). There are 15 residues in the CDR3. The CDR3 sequence is CASSLGAFPNNEQFF. The CDR3 DNA reads as TGTGCCAGCAGCCTTGGGGCCTTTCCTAACAATGAGCAGTTCTTC.

This rearrangement joins TRBV9 to TRBJ2-7; 9 bases are a match to TRBD2. V lost 0 bases to trimming and J lost 4 bases; unmatched junction nucleotides: 2. The CDR3 has 14 residues. Germline loops: CDR1 SGDLS, CDR2 YYNGEE. The CDR3: CASSVGAGGYEQYF. Here the CDR3 DNA reads TGTGCCAGCAGCGTAGGGGCGGGAGGGTACGAGCAGTACTTC.

V is TRBV6-1 and J is TRBJ1-4; D is possibly TRBD1 (6 bases). In germline, CDR1 is MNHNS, CDR2 SASEGT. Trimming removed 5 bases from V and 3 bases from J, with 7 bases in between. CDR3 size: 13 residues. In nucleotides, the CDR3 is TGTGCCAGCAGTAAGGGGGCTAATGAAAAACTGTTTTTT. It specifies CASSKGANEKLFF.

This clone was observed once. The chain employs TRBV6-1 and TRBJ1-5; D possibly corresponds to TRBD1 (5 bases). Trimming removed 7 bases from V and 11 bases from J, with 15 bases in between. The CDR3 is 12 amino acids. The V gene's germline CDR1 is MNHNS and CDR2 SASEGT. The CDR3 sequence: CASMTAGTSQHF. The CDR3 DNA is TGTGCCAGCATGACCGCGGGGACTTCCCAGCATTTT.

The sample holds one count of this clone. V is TRBV4-3 and J is TRBJ1-4; tentatively, D is TRBD1 (6 bases). CDR1 LGHNA and CDR2 YSLEER come from the germline V gene. Deletions cut 3 bases from V and 5 bases from J, with 7 bases between. The CDR3 runs to 13 residues. CDR3 sequence (DNA): TGCGCCAGCAGCCAGGGGGCCAATGAAAAACTGTTTTTT. Translated, it gives CASSQGANEKLFF.

This clone was seen a few times. The CDR3 here is CASSPGQGTEAFF. The CDR3 region has the DNA TGTGCCAGCAGCCCCGGACAGGGCACTGAAGCTTTCTTT. V gene TRBV7-8 combines with J gene TRBJ1-1; TRBD1 matches 8 bases. The junction had 3 bases not matched to a gene; V was cut back by 5 bases and J by 4 bases. Germline lookup yields CDR1 SGHVS and CDR2 FQNEAQ. This CDR3 spans 13 amino acids.

The chain carries TRBV6-5 and TRBJ1-2; D is unclear. This CDR3 has 16 residues. Per the germline V gene, CDR1 is MNHEY and CDR2 is SVGAGI. Trimming removed 0 bases from V and 4 bases from J, with 15 bases in between. CDR3 protein: CASSYSPRTGSYGYTF. Written as DNA, the CDR3 is TGTGCCAGCAGTTACTCGCCCAGGACGGGGTCCTATGGCTACACCTTC.

The CDR3 nucleotides read TGTGCCACCAGCAGAGCACATGGAGGGAGTTTGGTTGAAAAACTGTTTTTT. It is translated as CATSRAHGGSLVEKLFF. The V call is TRBV15, the J call TRBJ1-4, with D unclear. Germline V gene lookup returns CDR1 LNHNV and CDR2 YYDKDF (reference sequence). The ends were cut back, 1 base at V and 7 bases at J, with 19 bases in the middle. The CDR3 sequence is 17 residues long.

V and J are TRBV11-1 and TRBJ1-6; TRBD1 matches at 7 bases. Germline V CDR1 and CDR2: SGHAT, FQDESV (reference sequence). The CDR3 length is 12 residues. V was pared by 3 bases and J by 11 bases, with 1 base of the junction left unmatched. The CDR3 spells CASSLGQTPLHF. The CDR3 nucleotides read TGTGCCAGCAGCTTGGGACAGACACCCCTCCACTTT.

This clone was counted ten times or more. The chain carries TRBV5-4 and TRBJ1-1, with D uncertain. V shed 7 bases and J shed 4 bases, with 20 bases lying between them. There are 15 residues in the CDR3. Germline V gene lookup returns CDR1 SGHNT and CDR2 YYREEE (reference sequence). The CDR3 spells CASGSRDMESTEAFF. The CDR3 DNA reads TGTGCCAGCGGGTCCCGGGATATGGAATCCACTGAAGCTTTCTTT.

V is TRBV11-2 and J is TRBJ1-1; the match to TRBD1 covers 7 bases. The germline CDR1 and CDR2 sequences are SGHAT and FQNNGV. The V segment lost 3 bases and the J segment 10 bases; nucleotides outside the gene matches: 2. The length of the CDR3 is 11 residues. This chain's CDR3 is CASSFRDRAFF. CDR3 nucleotide sequence: TGTGCCAGCAGCTTCAGGGACAGAGCTTTCTTT.

CDR3 amino acids: CASSQMPGNNSPLHF. In DNA, the CDR3 is TGTGCCAGCAGCCAAATGCCGGGGAACAATTCACCCCTCCACTTT. The chain links TRBV14 to TRBJ1-6, with D hard to call. V was shortened by 2 bases and J by 7 bases, with 12 bases between the two germline ends. The CDR3 consists of 15 residues. Germline CDR1 is SGHDN and CDR2 is FVKESK.

J is TRBJ1-4 and V is TRBV28; 7 bases match TRBD1. This CDR3 comprises 14 residues. The germline V gene encodes CDR1 MDHEN and CDR2 SYDVKM. Losses at the gene ends were 6 bases for V and 3 bases for J; bases not matched to a gene: 4. The CDR3 loop reads CASRPGQPNEKLFF. The DNA of the CDR3 is TGTGCCAGCAGGCCGGGACAGCCTAATGAAAAACTGTTTTTT.

This clone was counted between two and nine times. Other DNA sequences in this sample translate to the same CDR3. The gene calls are TRBV11-3 and TRBJ1-6, with TRBD1 matching over 7 bases. The germline V gene encodes CDR1 SGHNT and CDR2 YENEEA. The CDR3 has 14 amino acids. Trimming removed 3 bases from V and 9 bases from J; junction bases left unmatched: 5. CDR3 nucleotides: TGTGCCAGCAGCTTGACAGGGTACGGTTCACCCCTCCACTTT. It codes for CASSLTGYGSPLHF.

This rearrangement joins TRBV7-9 to TRBJ1-3; TRBD1 agrees at 8 bases. V shed 4 bases and J 2 bases; nucleotides not matched to a gene: 10. Germline CDR1 is SEHNR and CDR2 is FQNEAQ (reference sequence). The CDR3 runs to 17 residues. Here the CDR3 DNA reads TGTGCCAGCAGCTACAACGCGGGGACAGGCCCTGGAAACACCATATATTTT. This sequence encodes CASSYNAGTGPGNTIYF.